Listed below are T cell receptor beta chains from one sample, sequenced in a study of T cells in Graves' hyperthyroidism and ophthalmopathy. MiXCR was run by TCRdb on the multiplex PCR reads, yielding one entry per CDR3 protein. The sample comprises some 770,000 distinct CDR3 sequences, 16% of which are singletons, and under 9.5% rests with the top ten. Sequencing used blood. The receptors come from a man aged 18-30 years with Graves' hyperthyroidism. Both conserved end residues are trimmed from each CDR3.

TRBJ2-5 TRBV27 ASSDSGTSGSETQY
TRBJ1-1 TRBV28 ASSPGQGWVVYTEAF
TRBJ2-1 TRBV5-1 ASSLGSAQKQF
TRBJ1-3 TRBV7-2 ASSLSSGGDGNTIY
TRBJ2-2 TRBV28 ASSLLELLGGGELF
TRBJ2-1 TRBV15 ATSRVEGASYNQQF
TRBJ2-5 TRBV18 ASSPAATQETQY
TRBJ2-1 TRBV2 ASRGDRGLGNEQF
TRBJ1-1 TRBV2 ASTRKGDPRVNTEAF
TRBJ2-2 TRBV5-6 ASSLNPGELF
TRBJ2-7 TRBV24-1 ATSDWRQVGQY
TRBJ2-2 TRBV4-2 ASSQREGNGELF
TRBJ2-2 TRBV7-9 ASFREGSTVNTGELF
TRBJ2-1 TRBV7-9 ASSSPLGGDEQF
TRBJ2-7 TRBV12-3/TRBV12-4 ASSSMGLASYEQY
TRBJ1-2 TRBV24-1 ATSDWTGVGYT
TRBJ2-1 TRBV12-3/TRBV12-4 AIARSYNEQF
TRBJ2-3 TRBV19 ASSMTRDTDTQY
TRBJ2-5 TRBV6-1 ASNSHNSKETQY
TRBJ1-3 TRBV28 ASSWAPDSGNTIY
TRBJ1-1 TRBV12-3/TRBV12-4 ASRTGTLNTEAF
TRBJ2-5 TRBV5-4 ASSLGVRVGETQY
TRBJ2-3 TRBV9 ASSVGGGSPSTDTQY
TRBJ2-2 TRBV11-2 ASSFSGRADGELF
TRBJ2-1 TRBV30 AWSVPPSGRAGEQF
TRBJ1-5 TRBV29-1 SVEEGSNQPQH
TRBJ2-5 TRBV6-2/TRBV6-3 ASSYYIVARETQY
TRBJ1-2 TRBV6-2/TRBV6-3 ASSYPGRPHGYT
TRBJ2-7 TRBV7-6 ASSLVLGTGGSYEQY
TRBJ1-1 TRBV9 ASTPGEFTEAF